Presented here are 8 T cell receptor beta chains from one specimen sequenced in a study of blood T cell repertoires in COVID-19. Only in-frame clones appear in the TCRdb table, and some are missing; sequencing was by immunoSEQ multiplex PCR. The sample carries under 95,000 clones, 65% to 85% recorded once. Material for sequencing was peripheral blood. Source of these receptors: a woman aged 80 or over with acute or convalescent COVID-19.

The chain is built from TRBV6-5 and TRBJ2-3, with D possibly being TRBD2 (5 bases). Trimming shortened V by 6 bases and J by 1 base, and 11 bases separated the two germline ends. CDR1 and CDR2 from the germline V gene are MNHEY and SVGAGI. The CDR3 runs to 14 residues. CDR3 loop: CASRDGGRTDTQYF. CDR3 in DNA: TGTGCCAGCAGAGATGGAGGACGCACAGATACGCAGTATTTT.

This clone was counted a single time. This chain links TRBV6-5 with TRBJ2-7; D is possibly TRBD1 (5 bases). In germline, CDR1 is MNHEY, CDR2 SVGAGI. V dropped 4 bases and J dropped 2 bases, with 9 bases sitting between them. CDR3 length equals 13 residues. CDR3 DNA sequence: TGTGCCAGCAGTTTCGCAGGGACCTACGAGCAGTACTTC. Translation gives CASSFAGTYEQYF.

The chain links TRBV7-2 to TRBJ2-3, with D perhaps TRBD2 (5 bases). With 3 bases removed from V and 0 bases from J, the gap between germline ends came to 7 bases. The CDR3 covers 14 residues. Looked up from germline, CDR1 is SGHTA and CDR2 is FQGNSA. CDR3 sequence reads: CASSFGLSTDTQYF. The CDR3 region has the DNA TGTGCCAGCAGCTTTGGACTGAGCACAGATACGCAGTATTTT.

The genes are TRBV5-5 and TRBJ1-1, with D hard to call. The CDR3 spans 12 residues. The V gene's germline CDR1 is SGHKS and CDR2 YYEKEE (reference sequence). Trimming took off 1 base at V and 5 bases at J, with 6 bases between the two ends. The CDR3 region is CASSLPLTEAFF. The CDR3 region has the DNA TGTGCCAGCAGCTTGCCCTTAACTGAAGCTTTCTTT.

V gene TRBV7-8 combines with J gene TRBJ2-1; D might be TRBD2 (6 bases). With 5 bases removed from V and 0 bases from J, the gap between germline ends came to 17 bases. This CDR3 comprises 17 residues. Germline V CDR1 and CDR2: SGHVS, FQNEAQ. The CDR3 loop reads CASSITPSASSYNEQFF. CDR3 nucleotides: TGTGCCAGCAGCATCACTCCTAGCGCTAGCTCCTACAATGAGCAGTTCTTC.

The chain couples TRBV29-1 to TRBJ2-3; no clear D gene. The CDR3 loop spans 12 amino acids. With 3 bases removed from V and 3 bases from J, the gap between germline ends came to 7 bases. Germline CDR1 SQVTM, CDR2 ANQGSEA. The CDR3 protein is CSVESRTDTQYF. CDR3 in DNA: TGCAGCGTTGAGTCGCGGACAGATACGCAGTATTTT.

The J gene is TRBJ2-1, the V gene TRBV12-3 or TRBV12-4; the D gene is possibly TRBD1 (5 bases). V was shortened by 9 bases and J by 11 bases, with 14 bases between the two germline ends. The CDR3 sequence is 11 residues long. In DNA, the CDR3 is TGTGCCAGTGGGATCTCAGGGCAGCAGTTCTTC. Translated: CASGISGQQFF.

The table lists this clone with a count of one. The chain joins TRBV7-2 to TRBJ1-5, with 7 bases that match TRBD1. Germline CDR1 SGHTA, CDR2 FQGNSA. The CDR3 sequence is 14 residues long. After removal of 4 bases from V and 5 bases from J, the junction contained 5 bases not matched to a gene. CDR3 nucleotides: TGTGCCAGCAGCTCGACAGGGACGGATCAGCCCCAGCATTTT. It translates to CASSSTGTDQPQHF.